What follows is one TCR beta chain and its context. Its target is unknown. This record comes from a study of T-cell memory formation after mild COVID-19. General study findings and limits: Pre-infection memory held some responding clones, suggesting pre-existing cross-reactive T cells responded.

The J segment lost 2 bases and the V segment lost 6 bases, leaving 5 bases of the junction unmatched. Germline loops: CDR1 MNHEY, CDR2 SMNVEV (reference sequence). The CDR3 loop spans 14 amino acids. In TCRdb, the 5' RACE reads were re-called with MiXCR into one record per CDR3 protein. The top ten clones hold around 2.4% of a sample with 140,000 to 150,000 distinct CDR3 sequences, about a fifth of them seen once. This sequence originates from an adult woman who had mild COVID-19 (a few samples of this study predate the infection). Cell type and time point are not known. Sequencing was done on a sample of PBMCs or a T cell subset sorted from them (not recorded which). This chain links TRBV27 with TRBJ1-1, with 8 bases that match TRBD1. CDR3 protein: CASSLTGANTEAFF. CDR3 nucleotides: TGTGCCAGCAGCCTGACAGGGGCCAACACTGAAGCTTTCTTT.